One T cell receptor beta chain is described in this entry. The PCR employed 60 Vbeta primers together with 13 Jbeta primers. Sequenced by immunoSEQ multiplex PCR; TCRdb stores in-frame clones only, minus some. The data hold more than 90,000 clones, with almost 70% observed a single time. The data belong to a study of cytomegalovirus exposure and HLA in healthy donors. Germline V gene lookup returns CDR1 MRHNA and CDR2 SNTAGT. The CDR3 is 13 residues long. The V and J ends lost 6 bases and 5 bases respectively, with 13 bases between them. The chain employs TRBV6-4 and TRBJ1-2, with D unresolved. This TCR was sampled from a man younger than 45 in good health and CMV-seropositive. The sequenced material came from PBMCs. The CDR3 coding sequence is TGTGCCAGCAGCACCTCGCCGGGGTATGGCTACACCTTC. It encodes CASSTSPGYGYTF.